The rows below give T cell receptor beta chains drawn from one sample of a study of blood T cell repertoires in COVID-19. The protocol was immunoSEQ multiplex PCR, while the TCRdb copy is restricted to in-frame clones and leaves out a portion. The sample lists a few hundred thousand clones, just over 85% occurring once. The sequencing input was PBMCs or T cells enriched from blood (not recorded which). The receptor set was obtained from a man in his thirties or forties who had recovered from COVID-19. Each CDR3 is given with its conserved first and last residue. The D gene is left open where the match is weak. Rows may omit the clone size; those that give it use once, few, many or a size class.

CDR3 DNA,CDR3 protein,D gene,V gene,J gene,clone size
TGCACCAGCAGCCAAGGATGGGGGGGTACGATTTACGAGCAGTACTTC,CTSSQGWGGTIYEQYF,-,TRBV1,TRBJ2-7,once
TGTGCCAGCAGTGACAGTTGCGCAGGGATAGACTCTGGGGCCAACGTCCTGACTTTC,CASSDSCAGIDSGANVLTF,-,TRBV6-4,TRBJ2-6,-
TGTGCCAGCAGTTACTCCCCGACGGGTGCTTCACCCCTCCACTTT,CASSYSPTGASPLHF,-,TRBV6-5,TRBJ1-6,-
TGCGCCAGCAGCCACGGGACAGGGGTAGGGGAGACCCAGTACTTC,CASSHGTGVGETQYF,TRBD1,TRBV4-1,TRBJ2-5,once
TGTGCCAGCAGCCAAGAGGGGGAGGGTTGGAACATTCAGTACTTC,CASSQEGEGWNIQYF,TRBD2,TRBV3-1/TRBV3-2,TRBJ2-4,-
TGTGCCAGCAGTTCCCACAGGGGAAATAATGAAAAACTGTTTTTT,CASSSHRGNNEKLFF,TRBD1,TRBV28,TRBJ1-4,-
TGTGCCACCAGCAGAGCCAAGGGACAACTCTACGAGCAGTACTTC,CATSRAKGQLYEQYF,-,TRBV15,TRBJ2-7,-
TGTGCCAGCAGGGACACAGGGGCGGAGGGCTACACCTTC,CASRDTGAEGYTF,TRBD1,TRBV6-4,TRBJ1-2,-
TGTGCCGCCCTGAGACAGGGATCTGGGGCCAACGTCCTGACTTTC,CAALRQGSGANVLTF,TRBD1,TRBV30,TRBJ2-6,-
TGTGCCAGCAGCTACGGGACTAGCGGGACCTACGAGCAGTACTTC,CASSYGTSGTYEQYF,TRBD2,TRBV3-1/TRBV3-2,TRBJ2-7,-
TGTGCCAGCTCACCACCGGGTAGCCCAAGCACAGATACGCAGTATTTT,CASSPPGSPSTDTQYF,-,TRBV18,TRBJ2-3,-
TGTGCCAGCAGCTTCGACAGGGGACAAGATACGCAGTATTTT,CASSFDRGQDTQYF,TRBD1,TRBV7-9,TRBJ2-3,-
TGTGCCAGCAGCCGATACTTGGAGACCCAGTACTTC,CASSRYLETQYF,-,TRBV11-2,TRBJ2-5,-
TGTGCCACCAGTGAACTCTTCAGGGGGCGGGAGACCCAGTACTTC,CATSELFRGRETQYF,TRBD1,TRBV24-1,TRBJ2-5,-
TGTGCCAGCAGCGACTCTAATGCGAGATTCACAGATACGCAGTATTTT,CASSDSNARFTDTQYF,-,TRBV11-2,TRBJ2-3,-
TGTGCCAGCAGTTCGTCGGTCAACCATCAGCCCCAGCATTTT,CASSSSVNHQPQHF,-,TRBV6-5,TRBJ1-5,-
TGTGCCAGCAGCTTAGATCTTTATGGGACAGGGGGTGGAGATACGCAGTATTTT,CASSLDLYGTGGGDTQYF,TRBD1,TRBV7-8,TRBJ2-3,few
TGTGCCATCAGTGAATTAATTGGGCCCGCTTACTATGGCTACACCTTC,CAISELIGPAYYGYTF,-,TRBV10-3,TRBJ1-2,-
TGTGCCATCAGCGGCGGTTCCTACGAGCAGTACTTC,CAISGGSYEQYF,-,TRBV10-3,TRBJ2-7,-
TGTGCCAGCAGTAGACCCGACAGGGGAGGTAATGGCTACACCTTC,CASSRPDRGGNGYTF,TRBD1,TRBV6-6,TRBJ1-2,-
TGTGCCTGGGGTACAGCTGGAAACACCATATATTTT,CAWGTAGNTIYF,-,TRBV30,TRBJ1-3,-
TGTGCCTGGAGCGCGTTTCTGGGCAGCAAGATCTCACCCCTCCACTTT,CAWSAFLGSKISPLHF,-,TRBV30,TRBJ1-6,-
TGTGCCAGCAGTTTTCAGGGTCTCGGCGAGCAGTACTTC,CASSFQGLGEQYF,-,TRBV12-3/TRBV12-4,TRBJ2-7,-
TGTGCCAGTAGCCCAGGGTACGCGGGAGGTGGAAAGGGCACAGATACGCAGTATTTT,CASSPGYAGGGKGTDTQYF,TRBD2,TRBV19,TRBJ2-3,-
TGTGCCAGCAGTTTAAGCGGGAGCCACTATGGCTACACCTTC,CASSLSGSHYGYTF,-,TRBV28,TRBJ1-2,-
TGTGCCAGCAGCCAAGGGACAGGGTATGGTGAGCAGTTCTTC,CASSQGTGYGEQFF,TRBD1,TRBV3-1/TRBV3-2,TRBJ2-1,-
TGTGCCAGCAGCCAAATGGGAGGACAGGGGGCTGGGAATTCACCCCTCCACTTT,CASSQMGGQGAGNSPLHF,TRBD1,TRBV27,TRBJ1-6,-
TGTGCCAGCAGCGTAGGGACAGGCCGGGGAAACACCATATATTTT,CASSVGTGRGNTIYF,TRBD1,TRBV5-4,TRBJ1-3,-